These T cell receptor beta chains were read from a single sample in a study of shared clonotypes between healthy human individuals. The method was immunoSEQ multiplex PCR; TCRdb's version includes in-frame clones alone and lacks a portion of them. The repertoire holds over 2 million clones, with about 95% as singletons. Sample: naive CD8+ T cells sorted from blood. The source is a man younger than 35 in good health. Both conserved end residues are part of each CDR3. Each record gives: D gene, V gene, J gene, clone size, CDR3 DNA, CDR3 protein. A D gene is named only where the DNA matches it firmly. Not every row has a clone size; where given, it reads once, few, many or a size class.

D gene: .
V gene: TRBV4-1
J gene: TRBJ1-1
clone size: .
CDR3 DNA: TGCGCCAGCAGCCAAGTGGGACTTAAGCTGAACACTGAAGCTTTCTTT
CDR3 protein: CASSQVGLKLNTEAFF

D gene: TRBD2
V gene: TRBV27
J gene: TRBJ2-7
clone size: once
CDR3 DNA: TGTGCCAGCAGTTGGGTTAGCGGGAGCTACGAGCAGTACTTC
CDR3 protein: CASSWVSGSYEQYF

D gene: .
V gene: TRBV6-5
J gene: TRBJ2-7
clone size: .
CDR3 DNA: TGTGCCAGCAGTTACTCCGAAACTTTTTACGAGCAGTACTTC
CDR3 protein: CASSYSETFYEQYF

D gene: TRBD1
V gene: TRBV4-1
J gene: TRBJ1-6
clone size: .
CDR3 DNA: TGCGCCAGCAGCCAAGTGGGCTTCGACAGGGGAGGTTCACCCCTCCACTTT
CDR3 protein: CASSQVGFDRGGSPLHF

D gene: TRBD1
V gene: TRBV7-9
J gene: TRBJ1-2
clone size: .
CDR3 DNA: TGTGCCAGCAGCCCAAGTCCCGGGACAGATGGCTACACCTTC
CDR3 protein: CASSPSPGTDGYTF

D gene: TRBD1
V gene: TRBV5-1
J gene: TRBJ2-7
clone size: .
CDR3 DNA: TGCGCCAGCAGCTTGGCAGACAGGGTAGACCACGAGCAGTACTTC
CDR3 protein: CASSLADRVDHEQYF

D gene: .
V gene: TRBV7-2
J gene: TRBJ1-1
clone size: .
CDR3 DNA: TGTGCCAGCAGCCTACTGGACAGCCCAAACACTGAAGCTTTCTTT
CDR3 protein: CASSLLDSPNTEAFF

D gene: TRBD1
V gene: TRBV7-2
J gene: TRBJ2-5
clone size: .
CDR3 DNA: TGTGCCAGCAGCCCCGGACAGGGGGCTATGTACCAAGAGACCCAGTACTTC
CDR3 protein: CASSPGQGAMYQETQYF

D gene: .
V gene: TRBV6-5
J gene: TRBJ2-6
clone size: .
CDR3 DNA: TGTGCCAGCAGTGTCGACATCTCTGGGGCCAACGTCCTGACTTTC
CDR3 protein: CASSVDISGANVLTF

D gene: .
V gene: TRBV5-8
J gene: TRBJ1-2
clone size: .
CDR3 DNA: TGTGCCAGCAGCTTGGGGCCAGGGCCCGGGAATGGCTACACCTTC
CDR3 protein: CASSLGPGPGNGYTF

D gene: TRBD2
V gene: TRBV10-2
J gene: TRBJ2-1
clone size: .
CDR3 DNA: TGCGCCAGCGGGACTAGCGGTTACAATGAGCAGTTCTTC
CDR3 protein: CASGTSGYNEQFF

D gene: .
V gene: TRBV29-1
J gene: TRBJ2-5
clone size: .
CDR3 DNA: TGCAGCGTTGAAGATCGGAGTAGCGTAGAGGGGACCCAGTACTTC
CDR3 protein: CSVEDRSSVEGTQYF

D gene: TRBD2
V gene: TRBV4-3
J gene: TRBJ2-7
clone size: .
CDR3 DNA: TGCGCCAGCAGCCAAAGCGCCGTAAGCGGGAGAACCTCCTACGAGCAGTACTTC
CDR3 protein: CASSQSAVSGRTSYEQYF

D gene: TRBD1
V gene: TRBV27
J gene: TRBJ1-1
clone size: .
CDR3 DNA: TGTGCCAGCAGTTTATCGCCTGGACAGGGGGCCACTGAAGCTTTCTTT
CDR3 protein: CASSLSPGQGATEAFF

D gene: .
V gene: TRBV7-9
J gene: TRBJ2-1
clone size: .
CDR3 DNA: TGTGCCAGCAGTCCAAGCGGGTCCTCCTACAATGAGCAGTTCTTC
CDR3 protein: CASSPSGSSYNEQFF

D gene: TRBD2
V gene: TRBV9
J gene: TRBJ2-1
clone size: .
CDR3 DNA: TGTGCCAGCAGCGTAGCCTCGACTAGCGGGATGGGTGAGCAGTTCTTC
CDR3 protein: CASSVASTSGMGEQFF

D gene: .
V gene: TRBV7-9
J gene: TRBJ1-1
clone size: .
CDR3 DNA: TGTGCCAGCAGCGTCGTACAGGGATGGACTGAAGCTTTCTTT
CDR3 protein: CASSVVQGWTEAFF

D gene: .
V gene: TRBV27
J gene: TRBJ2-1
clone size: .
CDR3 DNA: TGTGCCAGCATCCTTAGGGGCCCCTCCTACAATGAGCAGTTCTTC
CDR3 protein: CASILRGPSYNEQFF

D gene: .
V gene: TRBV7-9
J gene: TRBJ2-2
clone size: .
CDR3 DNA: TGTGCCAGCAGCTTAATCGTTAGCGCAGACACCGGGGAGCTGTTTTTT
CDR3 protein: CASSLIVSADTGELFF

D gene: .
V gene: TRBV4-1
J gene: TRBJ2-7
clone size: .
CDR3 DNA: TGCGCCAGCAGCCAAGAGGGTAGGGAGGCGGGCGAGCAGTACTTC
CDR3 protein: CASSQEGREAGEQYF

D gene: .
V gene: TRBV27
J gene: TRBJ1-5
clone size: .
CDR3 DNA: TGTGCCAGCAGTTTAGTGGGCCTCAATCAGCCCCAGCATTTT
CDR3 protein: CASSLVGLNQPQHF

D gene: .
V gene: TRBV10-3
J gene: TRBJ2-5
clone size: .
CDR3 DNA: TGTGCCATCAGTGAGCCGGGGGTAGGGGAGACCCAGTACTTC
CDR3 protein: CAISEPGVGETQYF

D gene: TRBD2
V gene: TRBV7-8
J gene: TRBJ2-3
clone size: .
CDR3 DNA: TGTGCCAGCAGCACCGGACTAGCGCTCACAGATACGCAGTATTTT
CDR3 protein: CASSTGLALTDTQYF

D gene: TRBD1
V gene: TRBV2
J gene: TRBJ1-2
clone size: .
CDR3 DNA: TGTGCCAGCAGTGCCCCGGACAGGGGAGACTATGGCTACACCTTC
CDR3 protein: CASSAPDRGDYGYTF